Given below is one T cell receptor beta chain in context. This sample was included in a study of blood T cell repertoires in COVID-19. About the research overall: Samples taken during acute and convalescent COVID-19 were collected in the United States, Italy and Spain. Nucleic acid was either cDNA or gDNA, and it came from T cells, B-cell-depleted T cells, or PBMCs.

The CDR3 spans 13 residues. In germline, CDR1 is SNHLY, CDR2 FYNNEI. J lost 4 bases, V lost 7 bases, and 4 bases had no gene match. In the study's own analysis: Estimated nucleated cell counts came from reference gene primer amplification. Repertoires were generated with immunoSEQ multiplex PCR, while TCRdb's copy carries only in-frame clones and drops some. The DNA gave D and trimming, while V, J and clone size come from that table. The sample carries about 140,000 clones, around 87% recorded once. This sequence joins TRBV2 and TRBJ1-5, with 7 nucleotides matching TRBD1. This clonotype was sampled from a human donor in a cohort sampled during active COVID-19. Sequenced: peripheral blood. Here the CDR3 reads CASKGAGNQPQHF. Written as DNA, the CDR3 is TGTGCCAGCAAGGGGGCTGGTAATCAGCCCCAGCATTTT.